Presented here are 20 T cell receptor beta chains from one specimen sequenced in a study of tumor and adjacent non-tumor tissue in lung cancer. The library came from three nested PCR rounds adapted from ARM-PCR protocols. TCRdb recomputed calls from the multiplex PCR reads with MiXCR, one row per CDR3 protein. The repertoire holds tens of thousands of distinct CDR3 sequences, with 60% to 70% as singletons. RNA was extracted from bulk tissue without any cell sorting. This non-tumor lung sample came from over 3 cm beyond the tumor edge. Specimen: distant non-tumor lung tissue. Source of these receptors: a woman aged 35 to 49 with non-small cell lung cancer.

Comment on this clonotype: The junction does not match germline at one end; this may be a read error. CDR3 protein: CVSSKRQTDTQYF. The CDR3 coding sequence is TGTGTCAGCAGCAAGCGACAAACAGATACGCAGTATTTT. The rearrangement joins TRBV7-2 to TRBJ2-3; D gene uncertain. The V gene's germline CDR1 is SGHTA and CDR2 FQGNSA. The CDR3 extends over 13 amino acids.

This clonotype was observed a few times. A clone one base away is much larger, so this may be a read error. The chain recombines TRBV30 with TRBJ2-1; 11 nucleotides line up with TRBD2. The CDR3 length is 14 residues. With 5 bases clipped from V and 9 bases from J, the junction kept 9 bases outside the gene matches. Germline V gene sequence: CDR1 GTSNPN, CDR2 SVGIG (reference sequence). As DNA, the CDR3 is TGTGCCTGGGGTCCGGGACTAGCGGTAGGTGAGCAGTTCTTC. It translates to CAWGPGLAVGEQFF.

As concerns this clonotype: Lacking the conserved final phenylalanine or tryptophan, this CDR3 likely reflects a read error. The chain links TRBV12-3 or TRBV12-4 to TRBJ2-1, with 7 bases fitting TRBD2. The CDR3 extends over 15 amino acids. V lost 4 bases and J lost 4; bases outside the gene matches: 7. CDR3 coding DNA: TGTGCCAGCAGTTACAGCGGGGCCTCATACAATGAGCAGTTCTCC. As protein: CASSYSGASYNEQFS.

Concerning this clonotype: The germline gene is not matched at one end of the junction; a read error may be the cause. The chain links TRBV11-2 to TRBJ2-5, with D tentatively TRBD1 or TRBD2 (5 bases each). This CDR3 is built from 11 residues. Looked up from germline, CDR1 is SGHAT and CDR2 is FQNNGV. CDR3 in amino acids: CASNQGEIQYF. In DNA form, the CDR3 reads TGTGCCAGCAACCAGGGAGAGATCCAGTACTTC.

Regarding this clonotype: With a much larger clone just one base away, this may be a read error. The chain is built from TRBV20-1 and TRBJ2-4; possibly TRBD2 for D (6 bases). Germline V gene sequence: CDR1 DFQATT, CDR2 SNEGSKA (reference sequence). The length of the CDR3 is 13 residues. Trimming cost V 7 bases and J 9 bases, with 19 bases left between them. The DNA of the CDR3 is TGCAGTGAGGGAGGAGAGGAGGGGATCATTCAGTACTTC. Amino acids: CSEGGEEGIIQYF.

There are a few counts of this clonotype. This may come from a read error, since a much larger clone is one base off. The V call is TRBV20-1, the J call TRBJ2-7, with D tentatively TRBD1 or TRBD2 (5 bases each). From germline, CDR1 is DFQATT and CDR2 SNEGSKA (reference sequence). V was cut by 3 bases and J by 8 bases, with 17 bases left in between. This CDR3 region has 13 residues. CDR3 region: CSASQNRGRQQYF. In nucleotides, the CDR3 is TGCAGTGCTAGTCAAAATCGGGGCAGACAGCAGTACTTC.

At least ten counts were recorded for this clonotype. The V call is TRBV20-1, the J call TRBJ1-2, with a possible D match to TRBD1 (5 bases). The CDR3 covers 12 residues. Trimming shortened V by 3 bases and J by 8 bases, and 13 bases separated the two germline ends. CDR1 is DFQATT and CDR2 is SNEGSKA in the germline V gene (reference sequence). CDR3 coding DNA: TGCAGTGCTAGGGGACCTGTATGGGGCTACACCTTC. Its translation: CSARGPVWGYTF.

As concerns this clonotype: No conserved phenylalanine or tryptophan is present at the end of the CDR3, so a read error is the likely explanation. The chain employs TRBV11-3 and TRBJ2-7; 10 positions match TRBD1. Germline V gene sequence: CDR1 SGHNT, CDR2 YENEEA. The CDR3 loop spans 17 amino acids. In DNA, the CDR3 is TGCGCCAGCAGCTTAGGAGGGACAGGGGTCACGCACTACGAGCAGTACCTC. This codes for CASSLGGTGVTHYEQYL.

The V call is TRBV20-1, the J call TRBJ1-2; D unclear. The CDR3 spans 13 residues. Germline CDR1 and CDR2: DFQATT and SNEGSKA (reference sequence). The V and J ends lost 2 bases and 4 bases respectively, with 11 bases between them. CDR3 sequence (DNA): TGCAGTGCTAGACGGCAGAACCTCTATGGCTACACCTTC. Its translation is CSARRQNLYGYTF.

In its sample, this clonotype was seen many times. The gene calls are TRBV2 and TRBJ1-2; 10 bases map to TRBD1. CDR3 length: 13 amino acids. From germline, CDR1 is SNHLY and CDR2 FYNNEI. V was clipped by 5 bases and J by 7 bases; unmatched bases: 4. The CDR3 region is CASSIRDRGGYTF. The CDR3 DNA reads TGTGCCAGCAGTATTAGGGACAGGGGTGGCTACACCTTC.

For this clonotype: At one end the junction does not follow the germline gene, possibly because of a read error. V usage is TRBV4-1 and J usage is TRBJ2-7; no clear D gene. In germline, CDR1 is MGHRA, CDR2 YSYEKL. CDR3 length: 13 amino acids. CDR3 sequence: CASGQTPSYEQYF. The CDR3 region has the DNA TGCGCCAGCGGCCAAACTCCGTCCTACGAGCAGTACTTC.

As regards this clonotype: With a much larger clone just one base away, this may be a read error. The chain combines TRBV6-1 with TRBJ2-2, with D possibly TRBD1 on 5 matching bases. The CDR3 length is 17 residues. Germline CDR1 and CDR2: MNHNS and SASEGT. The DNA for the CDR3 is TGTGCCAGCGGTGAAGCGATAAACAGGTTTGCCACCGGGGAGCTGTTTTTT. This encodes CASGEAINRFATGELFF.

Of note for this clonotype: A much larger clonotype is one base distant, so this may be a read error. The rearrangement links TRBV30 to TRBJ2-7; D ambiguous. Trimming took 1 base from V and 0 from J, leaving 7 bases between them. There are 13 residues in the CDR3. From germline, CDR1 is GTSNPN and CDR2 SVGIG (reference sequence). Here the CDR3 reads CAWSGASSYEQYF. The CDR3, as DNA: TGTGCCTGGAGTGGGGCATCCTCCTACGAGCAGTACTTC.

The table lists this clonotype with many counts. The V call is TRBV6-1, the J call TRBJ2-7; 9 bases align to TRBD1. Trimming removed 7 bases from V and 2 bases from J; junction bases left unmatched: 6. Germline CDR1 MNHNS, CDR2 SASEGT. This CDR3 comprises 14 residues. The CDR3 spells CASKRQGETYEQYF. CDR3 sequence (DNA): TGTGCCAGCAAAAGACAGGGGGAGACCTACGAGCAGTACTTC.

Comments on this clonotype: A much larger clone is a single base away; this may be a read error. The gene calls are TRBV5-1 and TRBJ2-5; a weak D match, TRBD1 (6 bases). This CDR3 is built from 17 residues. In germline, CDR1 is SGHRS, CDR2 YFSETQ. CDR3 sequence: CANSLGYGGGVQVTQYF. In nucleotides, the CDR3 is TGCGCCAACAGCTTGGGCTATGGGGGCGGAGTGCAAGTGACCCAGTACTTC.

For this clonotype: Germline is not matched at one junction end, which may reflect a read error. V and J are TRBV6-2 or TRBV6-3 and TRBJ2-7; D might be TRBD1 (5 bases). From germline, CDR1 is MNHEY and CDR2 SVGEGT. CDR3 length: 16 amino acids. CDR3 coding DNA: TGTGCCAGCAGTTACTATTCAGGGTTTATGAGTGGCGAGCGGTACTTC. It translates to CASSYYSGFMSGERYF.

Points on this clonotype: Relative to the germline gene, one junction end is altered; a read error may explain this. The J gene is TRBJ2-7, the V gene TRBV6-6; D unresolved. Germline CDR1 MNHNY, CDR2 SVGAGI (reference sequence). This CDR3 has 15 amino acids. CDR3 DNA: TGTGTCAGCAGCCTGGGCCCACAGACCTACTACGAGAAGTACTTC. This translates into CVSSLGPQTYYEKYF.

Comment on this clonotype: A much more abundant neighbour one base away suggests this may be a read error. CDR3 sequence reads: CAWTFLGGSRDTQYF. In nucleotides, the CDR3 is TGTGCCTGGACGTTTCTAGGCGGGAGCCGAGATACCCAGTACTTC. The rearrangement links TRBV30 to TRBJ2-5; 7 positions match TRBD2. Germline-derived CDR1 and CDR2 are GTSNPN and SVGIG (reference sequence). The CDR3 covers 15 residues. Trimming took 4 bases from V and 8 from J; bases not matched to a gene: 16.

Regarding this clonotype: A read error is possible here, since a much larger clone lies one base away. CDR3 in amino acids: CASSQELTFMHSPLHF. CDR3 nucleotide sequence: TGTGCCAGCAGCCAAGAACTAACATTCATGCATTCACCCCTCCACTTT. This chain joins TRBV14 and TRBJ1-6; D is uncertain. This CDR3 region has 16 residues. CDR1 and CDR2 from the germline V gene are SGHDN and FVKESK. Trimming took off 0 bases at V and 8 bases at J, with 14 bases between the two ends.

Written as DNA, the CDR3 is TGTGCCAGCAGCTTTAGTTTCGACACTGAAACCTTCTTT. It yields the protein CASSFSFDTETFF. V usage is TRBV11-1 and J usage is TRBJ1-1; D gene ambiguous. The CDR3 sequence is 13 residues long. The germline V and J ends were trimmed by 3 bases and 14 bases, with 19 bases remaining between them. In germline, CDR1 is SGHAT, CDR2 FQDESV (reference sequence).